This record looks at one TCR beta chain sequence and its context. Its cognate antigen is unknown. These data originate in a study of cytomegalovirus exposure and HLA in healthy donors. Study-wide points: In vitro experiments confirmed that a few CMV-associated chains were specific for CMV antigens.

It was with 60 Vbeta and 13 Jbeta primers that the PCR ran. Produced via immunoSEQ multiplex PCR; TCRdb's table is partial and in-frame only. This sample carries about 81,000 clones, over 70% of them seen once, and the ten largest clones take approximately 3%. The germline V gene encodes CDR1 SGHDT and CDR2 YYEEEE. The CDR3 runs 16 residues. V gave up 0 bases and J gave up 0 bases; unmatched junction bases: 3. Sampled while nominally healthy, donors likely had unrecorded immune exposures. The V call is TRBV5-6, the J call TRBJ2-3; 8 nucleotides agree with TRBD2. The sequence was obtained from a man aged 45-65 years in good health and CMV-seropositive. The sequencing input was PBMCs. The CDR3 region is CASSLALAASTDTQYF. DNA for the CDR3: TGTGCCAGCAGCTTGGCACTAGCGGCAAGCACAGATACGCAGTATTTT.